This T cell receptor beta chain is from a study of cytomegalovirus exposure and HLA in healthy donors. The V segment lost 7 bases and the J segment 4 bases; nucleotides outside the gene matches: 13. This CDR3 spans 16 amino acids. CDR1 is SGHTA, CDR2 FQGNSA, per germline. Some clones are missing from TCRdb's copy, which holds only in-frame ones; the method was immunoSEQ multiplex PCR. The table records around 70,000 clones, approximately 90% of them present only once. The source of this sequence is a man younger than 35 in good health and CMV-seronegative. V usage is TRBV7-2 and J usage is TRBJ2-5; 9 bases are a match to TRBD2. The specimen was PBMCs. The CDR3: CASMRVAGVNGETQYF. CDR3 sequence (DNA): TGTGCCAGCATGAGGGTAGCGGGAGTGAACGGAGAGACCCAGTACTTC.